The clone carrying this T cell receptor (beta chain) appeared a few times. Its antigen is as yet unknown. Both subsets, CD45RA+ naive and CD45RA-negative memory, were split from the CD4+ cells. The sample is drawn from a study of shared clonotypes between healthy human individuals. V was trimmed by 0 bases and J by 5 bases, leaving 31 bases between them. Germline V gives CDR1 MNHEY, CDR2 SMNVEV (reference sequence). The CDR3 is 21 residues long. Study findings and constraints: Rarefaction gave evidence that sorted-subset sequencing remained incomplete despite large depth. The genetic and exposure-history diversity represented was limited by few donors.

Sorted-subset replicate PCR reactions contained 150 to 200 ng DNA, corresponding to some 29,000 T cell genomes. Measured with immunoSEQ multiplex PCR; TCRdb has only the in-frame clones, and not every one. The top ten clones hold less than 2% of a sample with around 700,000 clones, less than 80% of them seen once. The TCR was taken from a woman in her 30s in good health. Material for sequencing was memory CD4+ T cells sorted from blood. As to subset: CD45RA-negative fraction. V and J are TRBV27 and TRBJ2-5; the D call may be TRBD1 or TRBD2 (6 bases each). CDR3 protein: CASSLSPPIVGGGPTRETQYF. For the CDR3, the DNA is TGTGCCAGCAGTTTATCACCCCCCATTGTAGGGGGAGGACCAACGCGGGAGACCCAGTACTTC.